The 18 T cell receptor beta chains reported below all come from one sample, sequenced in a study of technical replicates of blood from a handful of donors. The assay was immunoSEQ multiplex PCR, and TCRdb's table has in-frame clones only and misses some. Of tens of thousands of clones detected, over 95% appear once; the ten largest clones hold roughly 0.24%. Sequenced: T cells isolated from PBMCs. The receptor set was obtained from a human donor in good health.

This clone was observed many times. V usage is TRBV4-1 and J usage is TRBJ1-1; perhaps TRBD1 as D (5 bases). V dropped 1 base and J dropped 9 bases, with 15 bases sitting between them. The germline V gene encodes CDR1 MGHRA and CDR2 YSYEKL. CDR3 length: 14 amino acids. The CDR3 nucleotides read TGCGCCAGCAGCCAAGTACTTTGGGGGGTCCAAGCTTTCTTT. The encoded protein is CASSQVLWGVQAFF.

The chain recombines TRBV28 with TRBJ2-1, with 15 bases matching TRBD2. Trimming took 6 bases from V and 4 from J; bases not matched to a gene: 7. The CDR3 totals 17 residues. CDR1 is MDHEN, CDR2 SYDVKM, per germline. CDR3 DNA: TGTGCCAGCAGCCTTCGGACTAGCGGGAGGGGATACAATGAGCAGTTCTTC. Protein product: CASSLRTSGRGYNEQFF.

The chain employs TRBV2 and TRBJ2-1, with 7 bases fitting TRBD2. The V segment lost 2 bases and the J segment 0 bases; nucleotides outside the gene matches: 4. The CDR3 has 16 amino acids. CDR1 and CDR2 from the germline V gene are SNHLY and FYNNEI. CDR3 coding DNA: TGTGCCAGCAGTGAAAAGGTAGCGGGCTCCTACAATGAGCAGTTCTTC. The encoded protein is CASSEKVAGSYNEQFF.

In DNA form, the CDR3 reads TGTGCCATTTCCCGACAGGATGAGCAGTTCTTC. This sequence encodes CAISRQDEQFF. The chain uses TRBV10-3 and TRBJ2-1; D is possibly TRBD1 (6 bases). Trimming took 9 bases from V and 8 from J, leaving 11 bases between them. The CDR3 has 11 residues. CDR1 ENHRY and CDR2 SYGVKD come from the germline V gene.

The V call is TRBV5-1, the J call TRBJ1-1; maybe TRBD1 (6 bases). V was cut by 0 bases and J by 10 bases, with 19 bases left in between. The germline V gene encodes CDR1 SGHRS and CDR2 YFSETQ. CDR3 size: 15 residues. CDR3 in DNA: TGCGCCAGCAGCTTGGCCAGCGATTCAGGGGTGAGAGCTTTCTTT. Its translation is CASSLASDSGVRAFF.

The genes are TRBV10-1 and TRBJ2-2, with 9 bases identical to TRBD1. Germline V gene lookup returns CDR1 WNHNN and CDR2 SYGVQD (reference sequence). The J segment lost 6 bases and the V segment lost 8 bases, leaving 7 bases of the junction unmatched. The CDR3 is 14 amino acids. The CDR3 protein is CASRDRVGPGELFF. The CDR3 coding sequence is TGCGCCAGCCGGGACAGGGTCGGACCCGGGGAGCTGTTTTTT.

The chain uses TRBV27 and TRBJ2-7; possible D gene TRBD2, 5 bases. Germline V lookup: CDR1 MNHEY, CDR2 SMNVEV (reference sequence). This CDR3 spans 15 amino acids. Between the trimmed V and J ends, which lost 6 bases and 1 base, there was a span of 16 bases. The CDR3 DNA sequence: TGTGCCAGCAGACTAGTTGGCCGACGTTCCTACGAGCAGTACTTC. Protein product: CASRLVGRRSYEQYF.

The chain recombines TRBV4-1 with TRBJ2-1; 12 positions agree with TRBD2. Germline V lookup: CDR1 MGHRA, CDR2 YSYEKL. This CDR3 comprises 15 residues. V gave up 2 bases and J gave up 8 bases; unmatched junction bases: 4. Here the CDR3 reads CASSQTSGGWDEQFF. As DNA, the CDR3 is TGCGCCAGCAGCCAAACTAGCGGGGGGTGGGATGAGCAGTTCTTC.

CDR3 DNA: TGCGCCAGCAGCCGAATTTTTATAGCGGGAGGGGACGAGCAGTACTTC. It specifies CASSRIFIAGGDEQYF. The gene calls are TRBV4-1 and TRBJ2-7; 11 nucleotides line up with TRBD2. The germline CDR1 and CDR2 sequences are MGHRA and YSYEKL. V trimming: 4 bases; J trimming: 5 bases; junction bases outside the gene matches: 10. The CDR3 runs to 16 residues.

This sequence joins TRBV9 and TRBJ1-2; D perhaps matches TRBD1 (5 bases). Trimming took off 4 bases at V and 5 bases at J, with 18 bases between the two ends. The germline V gene encodes CDR1 SGDLS and CDR2 YYNGEE. The CDR3 consists of 15 residues. The CDR3 coding sequence is TGTGCCAGCAGCTCCCCCAATGCGGGGGGGTATGGCTACACCTTC. Its protein is CASSSPNAGGYGYTF.

This rearrangement joins TRBV14 to TRBJ1-3; no definite D call. Trimming shortened V by 6 bases and J by 2 bases, and 11 bases separated the two germline ends. CDR3 length: 14 amino acids. CDR1 is SGHDN, CDR2 FVKESK, per germline. The CDR3 loop is CASSWSGTGNTIYF. The CDR3 DNA is TGTGCCAGCAGTTGGTCCGGGACTGGAAACACCATATATTTT.

V usage is TRBV20-1 and J usage is TRBJ1-2; D uncertain. Germline CDR1 is DFQATT and CDR2 is SNEGSKA (reference sequence). The ends were cut back, 6 bases at V and 4 bases at J, with 9 bases in the middle. CDR3 length: 11 amino acids. CDR3 nucleotide sequence: TGCAGTGCCCCCGGGTCCTATGGCTACACCTTC. Its translation: CSAPGSYGYTF.

The chain employs TRBV6-5 and TRBJ1-1, with D possibly matching TRBD1 (5 bases). Germline CDR1 MNHEY, CDR2 SVGAGI. This CDR3 has 11 residues. The V and J ends lost 8 bases and 4 bases respectively, with 8 bases between them. This CDR3 reads CASRGGTEAFF. The CDR3 coding sequence is TGTGCCAGCCGGGGGGGCACTGAAGCTTTCTTT.

This clone showed up just a few times. The chain joins TRBV11-2 to TRBJ1-5; 9 bases are a match to TRBD1. There are 14 residues in the CDR3. After removal of 4 bases from V and 6 bases from J, the junction contained 4 bases not matched to a gene. In germline, CDR1 is SGHAT, CDR2 FQNNGV. The CDR3 coding sequence is TGTGCCAGCAGCTCGGGACAGGGTAGTCAGCCCCAGCATTTT. Translated: CASSSGQGSQPQHF. Based on the CDR3 plus reference TRBV11-2 and TRBJ1-5, the full variable domain is EAGVAQSPRYKIIEKRQSVAFWCNPISGHATLYWYQQILGQGPKLLIQFQNNGVVDDSQLPKDRFSAERLKGVDSTLKIQPAKLEDSAVYLCASSSGQGSQPQHFGDGTRLSIL.

The V call is TRBV6-1, the J call TRBJ2-1, with TRBD2 matching 10 bases. This CDR3 spans 15 amino acids. Germline-derived CDR1 and CDR2 are MNHNS and SASEGT. The junction had 8 bases not matched to a gene; V was cut back by 5 bases and J by 7 bases. In nucleotides, the CDR3 is TGTGCCAGCAGTATAACTAGCGGGACTGTGAATGAGCAGTTCTTC. Its translation: CASSITSGTVNEQFF.

This chain connects TRBV4-1 to TRBJ1-5; 8 bases are a match to TRBD1. The CDR3 loop spans 15 amino acids. Germline V gene sequence: CDR1 MGHRA, CDR2 YSYEKL. The V gene end was trimmed by 4 bases and the J gene end by 5 bases; junction bases not matched to a gene: 7. CDR3 sequence (DNA): TGCGCCAGCAGCCGAGATGGACAGGGTGATCAGCCCCAGCATTTT. Its translation: CASSRDGQGDQPQHF.

The chain combines TRBV5-1 with TRBJ1-2; 9 bases line up with TRBD1. After removal of 4 bases from V and 7 bases from J, the junction contained 5 bases not matched to a gene. Germline values: CDR1 SGHRS, CDR2 YFSETQ. The CDR3 consists of 13 residues. CDR3 sequence: CASSRTGEGGYTF. As DNA, the CDR3 is TGCGCCAGCAGCAGGACAGGGGAGGGTGGCTACACCTTC.

V usage is TRBV5-1 and J usage is TRBJ2-7, with a possible D match to TRBD1 (6 bases). Trimming shortened V by 4 bases and J by 2 bases, and 16 bases separated the two germline ends. CDR1 is SGHRS, CDR2 YFSETQ, per germline. The CDR3 contains 15 residues. The CDR3 loop is CASSPESGVTYEQYF. Here the CDR3 DNA reads TGCGCCAGCAGCCCTGAGTCAGGGGTAACCTACGAGCAGTACTTC.